The rows below give T cell receptor beta chains drawn from one sample of a study of regulatory and conventional T cells in RAG deficiency. The protocol was immunoSEQ multiplex PCR, while the TCRdb copy is restricted to in-frame clones and leaves out a portion. The profile shows 13,000 or so clones, 90% to 95% of them singletons. The same sample was also studied in work on regulatory T cells.

Source material: CD4+ effector T cells sorted from blood. These receptors were collected from a human donor in good health. Both conserved end residues are part of each CDR3. The D gene is left open where the match is weak. Not every row has a clone size; where given, it reads once, few, many or a size class.

D,size,V,J,DNA,CDR3
NA,NA,TRBV5-6,TRBJ2-1,TGTGCCAGCAGCTTCGGAGGGGTCAAGAATGAGCAGTTCTTC,CASSFGGVKNEQFF
NA,NA,TRBV5-6,TRBJ1-1,TGTGCCAGCAGCTTGAGTTGGGGTGTGGTGAACACTGAAGCTTTCTTT,CASSLSWGVVNTEAFF
TRBD1,NA,TRBV19,TRBJ2-2,TGTGCCAGTAGTGCAGGGGGCGACACCGGGGAGCTGTTTTTT,CASSAGGDTGELFF
NA,NA,TRBV16,TRBJ1-2,TGTGCCAGCAGCCAATCGGGGGCTAGGTCGAACTATGGCTACACCTTC,CASSQSGARSNYGYTF
NA,NA,TRBV29-1,TRBJ2-7,TGCAGCGTTGCCGGTGGGAGCTCCTACGAGCAGTACTTC,CSVAGGSSYEQYF
NA,NA,TRBV5-1,TRBJ1-5,TGCGCCAGCCGCGTTAATCAGCCCCAGCATTTT,CASRVNQPQHF
NA,NA,TRBV13,TRBJ2-1,TGTGCCAGCAGCTTAGGCCTCCAGGGGGGACCTTCTACTGCTGGGGTGCGCTACTACAATGAGCAGTTCTTC,CASSLGLQGGPSTAGVRYYNEQFF
NA,NA,TRBV18,TRBJ2-7,TGTGCCAGCTCAACAGGGTACGAGCAGTACTTC,CASSTGYEQYF
NA,NA,TRBV5-5,TRBJ2-1,TGTGCCAGCAGCTTGGGGTCGCGGCAGGGATACAATGAGCAGTTCTTC,CASSLGSRQGYNEQFF
NA,NA,TRBV6-1,TRBJ1-6,TGTGCCAGCAGTGCTGGGCACGGCTCCTATAATTCACCCCTCCACTTT,CASSAGHGSYNSPLHF
NA,NA,TRBV29-1,TRBJ2-7,TGCAGCGTGGCCCCCGCCCGGGTACAGGCTGGGGAGCAGTACTTC,CSVAPARVQAGEQYF
NA,once,TRBV6-1,TRBJ1-2,TGTGCCAGCAGTGAAGTACAGACTAACTATGGCTACACCTTC,CASSEVQTNYGYTF
TRBD1,NA,TRBV6-1,TRBJ2-1,TGTGCCAGCAGTGAATTCAGGACAGGGGGTTCGATTGAGCAGTTCTTC,CASSEFRTGGSIEQFF
NA,NA,TRBV7-2,TRBJ1-2,TGTGCCAGCAGCCTCACCCGGGACCCCGAGAACGGCTACACCTTC,CASSLTRDPENGYTF
TRBD1,NA,TRBV5-1,TRBJ1-2,TGCGCCAGCAGCGGCCCGGACAGGGCTAACTATGGCTACACCTTC,CASSGPDRANYGYTF
NA,NA,TRBV11-2,TRBJ1-1,TGTGCCAGCAGCTCATACGGTTTTAACACTGAAGCTTTCTTT,CASSSYGFNTEAFF
TRBD2,NA,TRBV9,TRBJ2-1,TGTGCCAGCAGCGTAGGGACTAGCGGGGGGGTCGGGCAGTTCTTC,CASSVGTSGGVGQFF
NA,NA,TRBV25-1,TRBJ1-1,TGTGCCAGCAGTGACTGGGGATTGAACACTGAAGCTTTCTTT,CASSDWGLNTEAFF
NA,NA,TRBV27,TRBJ1-4,TGTGCCAGCAGTTTTTTGGGGGTTAATGAAAAACTGTTTTTT,CASSFLGVNEKLFF
NA,NA,TRBV28,TRBJ2-7,TGTGCCAGCAGCTTACCGGGCCTAGGGGACAACGAGCAGCACTTC,CASSLPGLGDNEQHF
TRBD1,NA,TRBV4-1,TRBJ1-2,TGCGCCAGCAGCCAAGACGGACAGGGCTTCCCCTCTACTAACTATGGCTACACCTTC,CASSQDGQGFPSTNYGYTF
TRBD1,once,TRBV4-1,TRBJ1-4,TGCGCCAGCAGCCCCCGGGACAGGGGATTTGAAAAACTGTTTTTT,CASSPRDRGFEKLFF
NA,NA,TRBV6-1,TRBJ1-5,TGTGCCAGCAGCCCAAAAGGGTCCAATCAGCCCCAGCATTTT,CASSPKGSNQPQHF
TRBD1,NA,TRBV6-1,TRBJ1-4,TGTGCCAGCAGTGAGCAGAGGACAGGTGTGTTTGAAAAACTGTTTTTT,CASSEQRTGVFEKLFF
NA,NA,TRBV6-1,TRBJ2-5,TGTGCCAGCAGTGTTGGAGGGCGAGAGACCCAGTACTTC,CASSVGGRETQYF
NA,NA,TRBV10-3,TRBJ2-3,TGTGCCATCAGCCGCGGGGAAGGCACAGATACGCAGTATTTT,CAISRGEGTDTQYF
NA,NA,TRBV9,TRBJ1-6,TGTGCCAGCAGCTCCTATAATTCACCCCTCCACTTT,CASSSYNSPLHF
NA,NA,TRBV5-4,TRBJ1-2,TGTGCCAGCAGCGACCAGGGATTTCGTTATGGCTACACCTTC,CASSDQGFRYGYTF
TRBD2,NA,TRBV19,TRBJ2-1,TGTGCCAGTAGTATAGTTAGCGGGGGAAGGAATGAGCAGTTCTTC,CASSIVSGGRNEQFF